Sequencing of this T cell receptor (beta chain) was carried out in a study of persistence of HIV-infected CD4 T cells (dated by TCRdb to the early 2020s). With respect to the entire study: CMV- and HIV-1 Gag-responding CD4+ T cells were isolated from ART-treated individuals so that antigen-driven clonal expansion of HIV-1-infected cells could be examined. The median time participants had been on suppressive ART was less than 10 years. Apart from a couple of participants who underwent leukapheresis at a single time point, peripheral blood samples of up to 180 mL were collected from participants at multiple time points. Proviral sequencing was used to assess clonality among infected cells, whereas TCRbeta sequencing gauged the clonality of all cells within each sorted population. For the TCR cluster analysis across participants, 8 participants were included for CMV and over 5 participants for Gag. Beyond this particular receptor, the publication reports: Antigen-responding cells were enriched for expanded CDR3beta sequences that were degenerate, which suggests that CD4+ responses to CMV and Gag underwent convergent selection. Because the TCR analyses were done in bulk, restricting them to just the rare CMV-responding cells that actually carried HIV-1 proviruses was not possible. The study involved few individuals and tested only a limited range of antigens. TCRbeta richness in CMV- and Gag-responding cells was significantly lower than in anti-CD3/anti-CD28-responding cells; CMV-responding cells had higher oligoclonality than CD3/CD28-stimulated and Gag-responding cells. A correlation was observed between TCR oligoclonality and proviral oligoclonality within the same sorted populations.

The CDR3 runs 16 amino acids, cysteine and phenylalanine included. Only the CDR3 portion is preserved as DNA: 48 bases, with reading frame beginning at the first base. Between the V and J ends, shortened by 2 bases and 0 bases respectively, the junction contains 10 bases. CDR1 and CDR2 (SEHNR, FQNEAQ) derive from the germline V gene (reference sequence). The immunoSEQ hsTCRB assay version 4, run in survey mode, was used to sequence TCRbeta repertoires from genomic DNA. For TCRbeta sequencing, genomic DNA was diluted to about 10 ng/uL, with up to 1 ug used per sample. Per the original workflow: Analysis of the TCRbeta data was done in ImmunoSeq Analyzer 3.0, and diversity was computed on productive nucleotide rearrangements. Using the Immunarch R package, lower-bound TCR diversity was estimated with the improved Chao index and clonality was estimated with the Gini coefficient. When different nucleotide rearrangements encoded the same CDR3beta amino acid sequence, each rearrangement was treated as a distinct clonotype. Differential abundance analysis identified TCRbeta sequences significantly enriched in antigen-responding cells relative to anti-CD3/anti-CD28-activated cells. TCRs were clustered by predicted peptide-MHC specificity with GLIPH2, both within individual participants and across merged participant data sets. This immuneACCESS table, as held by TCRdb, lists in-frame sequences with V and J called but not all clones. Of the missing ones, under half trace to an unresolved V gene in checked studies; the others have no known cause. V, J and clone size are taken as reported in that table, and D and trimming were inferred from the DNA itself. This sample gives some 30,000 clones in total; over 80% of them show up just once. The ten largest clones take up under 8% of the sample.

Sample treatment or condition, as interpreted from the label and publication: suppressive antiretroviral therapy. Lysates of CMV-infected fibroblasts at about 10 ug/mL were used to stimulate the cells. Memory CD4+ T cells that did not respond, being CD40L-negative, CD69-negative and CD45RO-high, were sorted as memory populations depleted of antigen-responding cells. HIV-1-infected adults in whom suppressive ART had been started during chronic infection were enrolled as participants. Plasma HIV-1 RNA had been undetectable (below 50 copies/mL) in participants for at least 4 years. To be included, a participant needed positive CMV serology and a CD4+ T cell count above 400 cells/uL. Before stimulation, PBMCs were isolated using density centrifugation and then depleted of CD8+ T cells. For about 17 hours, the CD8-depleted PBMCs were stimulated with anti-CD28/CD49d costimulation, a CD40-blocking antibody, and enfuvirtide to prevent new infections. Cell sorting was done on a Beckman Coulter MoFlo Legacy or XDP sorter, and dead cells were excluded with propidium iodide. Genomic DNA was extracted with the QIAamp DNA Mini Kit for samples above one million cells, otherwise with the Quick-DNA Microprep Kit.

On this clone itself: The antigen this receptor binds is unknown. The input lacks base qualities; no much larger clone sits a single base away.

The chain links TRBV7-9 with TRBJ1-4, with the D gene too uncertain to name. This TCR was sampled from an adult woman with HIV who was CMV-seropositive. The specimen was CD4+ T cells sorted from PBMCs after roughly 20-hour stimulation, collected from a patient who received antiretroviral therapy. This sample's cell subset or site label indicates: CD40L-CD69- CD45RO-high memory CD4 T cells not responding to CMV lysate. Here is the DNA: TGTGCCAGCAGCTTAAGTCGCGGTGCAACTAATGAAAAACTGTTTTTT. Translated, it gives CASSLSRGATNEKLFF.